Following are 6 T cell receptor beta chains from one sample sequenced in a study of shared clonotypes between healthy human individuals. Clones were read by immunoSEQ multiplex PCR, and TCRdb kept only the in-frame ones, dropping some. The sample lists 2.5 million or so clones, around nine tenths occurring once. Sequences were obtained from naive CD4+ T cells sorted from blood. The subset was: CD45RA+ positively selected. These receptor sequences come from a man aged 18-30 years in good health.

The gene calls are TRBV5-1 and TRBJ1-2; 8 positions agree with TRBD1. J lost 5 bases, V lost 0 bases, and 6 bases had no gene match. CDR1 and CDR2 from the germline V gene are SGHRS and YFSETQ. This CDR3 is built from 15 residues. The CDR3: CASSLEGTGGYGYTF. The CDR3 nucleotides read TGCGCCAGCAGCTTGGAAGGCACAGGGGGGTATGGCTACACCTTC.

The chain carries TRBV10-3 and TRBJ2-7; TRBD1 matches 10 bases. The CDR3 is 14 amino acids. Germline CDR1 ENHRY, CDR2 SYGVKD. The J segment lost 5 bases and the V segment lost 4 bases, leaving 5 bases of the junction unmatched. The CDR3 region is CAISGQGARNEQYF. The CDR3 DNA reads TGTGCCATCAGTGGACAGGGGGCAAGAAACGAGCAGTACTTC.

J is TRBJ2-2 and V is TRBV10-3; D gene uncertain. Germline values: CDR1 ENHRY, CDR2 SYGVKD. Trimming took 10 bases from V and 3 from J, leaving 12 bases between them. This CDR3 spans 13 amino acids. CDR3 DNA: TGTGCCACCCAGGAGCAGTACACCGGGGAGCTGTTTTTT. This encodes CATQEQYTGELFF.

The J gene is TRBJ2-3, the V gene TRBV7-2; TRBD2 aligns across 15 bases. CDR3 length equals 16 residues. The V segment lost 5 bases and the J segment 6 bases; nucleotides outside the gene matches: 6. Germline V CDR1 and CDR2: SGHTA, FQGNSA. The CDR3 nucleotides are TGTGCCAGCAGCCCAGGACTAGCGGGAGGGCTGGATACGCAGTATTTT. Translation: CASSPGLAGGLDTQYF. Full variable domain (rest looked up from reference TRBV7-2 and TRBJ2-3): GAGVSQSPSNKVTEKGKDVELRCDPISGHTALYWYRQSLGQGLEFLIYFQGNSAPDKSGLPSDRFSAERTGGSVSTLTIQRTQQEDSAVYLCASSPGLAGGLDTQYFGPGTRLTVL.

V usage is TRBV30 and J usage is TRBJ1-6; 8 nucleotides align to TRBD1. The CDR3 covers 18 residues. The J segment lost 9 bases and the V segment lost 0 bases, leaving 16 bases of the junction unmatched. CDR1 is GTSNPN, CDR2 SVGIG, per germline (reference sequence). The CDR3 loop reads CAWSVPQFRTGKFSPLHF. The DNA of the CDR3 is TGTGCCTGGAGTGTACCTCAATTTAGGACAGGGAAATTTTCACCCCTCCACTTT. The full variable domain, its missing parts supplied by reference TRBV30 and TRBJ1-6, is SQTIHQWPATLVQPVGSPLSLECTVEGTSNPNLYWYRQAAGRGLQLLFYSVGIGQISSEVPQNLSASRPQDRQFILSSKKLLLSDSGFYLCAWSVPQFRTGKFSPLHFGNGTRLTVT.

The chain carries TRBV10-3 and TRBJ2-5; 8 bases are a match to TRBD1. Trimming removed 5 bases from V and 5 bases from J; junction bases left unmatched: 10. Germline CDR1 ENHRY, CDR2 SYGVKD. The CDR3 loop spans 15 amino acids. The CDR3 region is CAISRAQGAGETQYF. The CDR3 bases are TGTGCCATCAGTAGAGCCCAGGGGGCAGGGGAGACCCAGTACTTC.